This T cell receptor beta chain stems from a study of blood T cell repertoires in COVID-19. As for the study in general: COVID-19 samples from acute and convalescent phases originated in the United States, Italy and Spain. Sample material is recorded as cDNA or gDNA derived from T cells, B-cell-depleted T cells, or PBMCs.

How the authors handled the data: Estimated nucleated cell counts came from reference gene primer amplification. TCRdb's copy holds only in-frame clones and misses some; the assay was immunoSEQ multiplex PCR. For V, J and clone size, that table is used; D and trimming come from the DNA. The sample carries 150,000 to 190,000 clones, 76% recorded once. The CDR3 is 15 amino acids. With 5 bases clipped from V and 6 bases from J, the junction kept 10 bases outside the gene matches. CDR1 is SEHNR, CDR2 FQNEAQ, per germline (reference sequence). This TCR was sampled from a woman older than 75 with acute or convalescent COVID-19. Sequenced material: peripheral blood. The V gene is TRBV7-9, the J gene TRBJ1-5; 7 nucleotides align to TRBD1. The CDR3 DNA sequence: TGTGCCAGCAGCGTCGGGACAGACCACAGTCAGCCCCAGCATTTT. Translating gives CASSVGTDHSQPQHF. The full variable domain, in which reference TRBV7-9 and TRBJ1-5 provide the parts outside the CDR3, is DTGVSQNPRHKITKRGQNVTFRCDPISEHNRLYWYRQTLGQGPEFLTYFQNEAQLEKSRLLSDRFSAERPKGSFSTLEIQRTEQGDSAMYLCASSVGTDHSQPQHFGDGTRLSIL.